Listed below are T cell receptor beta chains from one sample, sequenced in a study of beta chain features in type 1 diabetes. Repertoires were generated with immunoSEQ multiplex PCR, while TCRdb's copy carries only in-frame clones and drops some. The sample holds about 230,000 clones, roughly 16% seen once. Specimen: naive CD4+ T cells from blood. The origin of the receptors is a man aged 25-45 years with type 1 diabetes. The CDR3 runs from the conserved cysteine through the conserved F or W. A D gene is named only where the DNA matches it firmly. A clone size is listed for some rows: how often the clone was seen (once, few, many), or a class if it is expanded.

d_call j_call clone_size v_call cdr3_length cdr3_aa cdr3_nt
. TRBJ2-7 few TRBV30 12 CAWSVQIYEQYF TGTGCCTGGAGTGTACAAATATACGAGCAGTACTTC
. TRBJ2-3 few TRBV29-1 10 CSVEWATQYF TGCAGCGTTGAATGGGCGACGCAGTATTTT
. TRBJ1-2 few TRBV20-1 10 CSATDYGYTF TGCAGTGCTACGGACTATGGCTACACCTTC
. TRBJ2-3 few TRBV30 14 CAWSRVISTDTQYF TGTGCCTGGAGTAGGGTGATTAGCACAGATACGCAGTATTTT
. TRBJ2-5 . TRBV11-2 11 CASSLRETQYF TGTGCCAGCAGCTTAAGAGAGACCCAGTACTTC
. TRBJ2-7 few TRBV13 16 CASSLVAGGRSYEQYF TGTGCCAGCAGCTTAGTGGCCGGCGGGCGCTCCTACGAGCAGTACTTC
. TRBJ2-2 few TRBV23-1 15 CASSQAGTGTGELFF TGCGCCAGCAGTCAAGCCGGGACTGGCACCGGGGAGCTGTTTTTT
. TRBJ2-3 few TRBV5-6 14 CASSRTASTDTQYF TGTGCCAGCAGCAGGACTGCTAGCACAGATACGCAGTATTTT
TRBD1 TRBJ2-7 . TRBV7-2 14 CASSTDRGSYEQYF TGTGCCAGCAGCACCGACAGGGGCTCCTACGAGCAGTACTTC
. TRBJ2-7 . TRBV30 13 CAWTGLGAGEQYF TGTGCCTGGACGGGACTTGGGGCAGGCGAGCAGTACTTC
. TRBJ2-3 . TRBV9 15 CASSALSRGTDTQYF TGTGCCAGCAGCGCCCTATCCAGGGGCACAGATACGCAGTATTTT
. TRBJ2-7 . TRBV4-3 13 CASSQDSSYEQYF TGCGCCAGCAGCCAAGACAGCTCCTACGAGCAGTACTTC
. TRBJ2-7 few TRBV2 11 CASSSSYEQYF TGTGCCAGCAGTTCCTCCTACGAGCAGTACTTC
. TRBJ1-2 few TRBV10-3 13 CAISSTGDYGYTF TGTGCCATCAGCTCGACAGGCGACTATGGCTACACCTTC
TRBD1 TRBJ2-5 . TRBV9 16 CASSVTIGQEQETQYF TGTGCCAGCAGCGTAACCATTGGACAGGAGCAAGAGACCCAGTACTTC
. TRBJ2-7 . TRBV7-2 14 CASSRNTGINEQYF TGTGCCAGCAGCCGGAATACAGGGATAAACGAGCAGTACTTC
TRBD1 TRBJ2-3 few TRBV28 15 CASRTGGLSTDTQYF TGTGCCAGCAGAACAGGGGGACTTAGCACAGATACGCAGTATTTT
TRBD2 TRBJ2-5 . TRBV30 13 CAWKLAGQETQYF TGTGCCTGGAAACTAGCGGGGCAAGAGACCCAGTACTTC
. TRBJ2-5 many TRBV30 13 CAQAAPYQETQYF TGTGCCCAGGCAGCGCCGTACCAAGAGACCCAGTACTTC
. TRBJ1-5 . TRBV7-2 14 CASSYGQANQPQHF TGTGCCAGCAGCTACGGACAAGCTAATCAGCCCCAGCATTTT
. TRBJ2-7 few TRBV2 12 CASRRDNYEQYF TGTGCCAGCAGGAGAGATAACTACGAGCAGTACTTC
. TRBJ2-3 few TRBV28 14 CASSLPSSTDTQYF TGTGCCAGCAGTCTACCCTCTAGCACAGATACGCAGTATTTT
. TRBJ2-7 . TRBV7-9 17 CASPLSGADAASYEQYF TGTGCCAGCCCCCTTTCGGGGGCCGATGCCGCCTCCTACGAGCAGTACTTC
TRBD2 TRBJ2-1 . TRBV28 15 CASIALAGAYNEQFF TGTGCCAGCATTGCGCTAGCGGGAGCTTACAATGAGCAGTTCTTC
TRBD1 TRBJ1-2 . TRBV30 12 CAWTRQGSEYTF TGTGCCTGGACTAGACAGGGTAGTGAGTACACCTTC
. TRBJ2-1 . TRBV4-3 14 CASSQDFEHYEQFF TGCGCCAGCAGCCAAGATTTTGAGCACTATGAGCAGTTCTTC
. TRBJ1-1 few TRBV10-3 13 CAISVEGNTEAFF TGTGCCATCAGTGTGGAGGGGAACACTGAAGCTTTCTTT
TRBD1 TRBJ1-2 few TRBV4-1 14 CASSPRDSNYGYTF TGCGCCAGCAGCCCCCGGGACAGTAACTATGGCTACACCTTC
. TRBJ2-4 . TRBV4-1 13 CASSQSIPNIQYF TGCGCCAGCAGCCAATCGATACCAAACATTCAGTACTTC
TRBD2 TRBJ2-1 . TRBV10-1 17 CASSESSGLAAYNEQFF TGCGCCAGCAGTGAGTCGAGTGGACTAGCTGCCTACAATGAGCAGTTCTTC
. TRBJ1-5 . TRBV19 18 CASRRWGANLVPDQPQHF TGTGCCAGTAGACGATGGGGGGCGAATTTAGTCCCCGATCAGCCCCAGCATTTT
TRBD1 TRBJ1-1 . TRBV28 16 CASSFRQGRENTEAFF TGTGCCAGCAGTTTCCGACAGGGGAGGGAGAACACTGAAGCTTTCTTT